The source of this T cell receptor beta chain is a study of cytomegalovirus exposure and HLA in healthy donors. Study results and caveats: According to a later analysis, TCR clusters from the first cohort tended to co-occur in the roughly 130 validation repertoires. It was confirmed in vitro that a few of the CMV-associated chains were specific for CMV antigens. Despite most TCR sequences being rare, some public TCRs occurred in many donors.

The V gene end was trimmed by 4 bases and the J gene end by 3 bases; junction bases not matched to a gene: 7. The germline gives CDR1 SNHLY, CDR2 FYNNEI. The CDR3 totals 16 residues. Points on this clone: Its cognate antigen is unknown.

Here immunoSEQ multiplex PCR was the method, and the copy in TCRdb shows in-frame clones only, minus some. The data hold about 160,000 clones, with roughly 90% observed a single time. The sequencing input was PBMCs. The chain is built from TRBV2 and TRBJ2-3, with 10 positions matching TRBD2. This receptor was obtained from a man between 18 and 35 years old in good health and CMV-seropositive. CDR3 bases: TGTGCCAGCAGTGCCCAAGCGGGAGGGAGGACAGATACGCAGTATTTT. Translation: CASSAQAGGRTDTQYF.